This passage covers 30 T cell receptor beta chains from one sample sequenced in a study of shared clonotypes between healthy human individuals. Selected positively for CCR7 and CD45RO-negative, naive CD8 cells excluded terminally differentiated effector memory CD45RA+ cells. The data were produced by immunoSEQ multiplex PCR, yet TCRdb's version contains in-frame clones alone and is incomplete. The sample consists of about 610,000 clones, approximately 96% of them appearing once. The material sequenced was naive CD8+ T cells sorted from blood. These TCRs come from a woman under 40 in good health.

The chain links TRBV2 to TRBJ1-1; no reliable D call. CDR3 length: 14 residues. V was shortened by 6 bases and J by 1 base, with 12 bases between the two germline ends. CDR1 SNHLY and CDR2 FYNNEI come from the germline V gene. CDR3 in amino acids: CASSIGWGNTEAFF. In nucleotides, the CDR3 is TGTGCCAGCAGCATTGGTTGGGGGAACACTGAAGCTTTCTTT.

About this clone itself: Other DNA sequences from this sample encode an identical CDR3 as well. The chain combines TRBV5-6 with TRBJ2-7; D gene ambiguous. Germline-derived CDR1 and CDR2 are SGHDT and YYEEEE. V shed 0 bases and J shed 3 bases, with 7 bases lying between them. The CDR3 totals 13 residues. CDR3 nucleotide sequence: TGTGCCAGCAGCTTGGGTGGGTTCTACGAGCAGTACTTC. This codes for CASSLGGFYEQYF.

The rearrangement uses TRBV7-8 and TRBJ2-7, with D maybe TRBD2 (6 bases). This CDR3 is built from 15 residues. Trimming took off 1 base at V and 3 bases at J, with 13 bases between the two ends. Per germline, CDR1 SGHVS and CDR2 FQNEAQ. CDR3 sequence: CASSLGGEPSYEQYF. Here the CDR3 DNA reads TGTGCCAGCAGCTTAGGGGGGGAGCCCAGCTACGAGCAGTACTTC.

The chain couples TRBV11-2 to TRBJ1-3, with D possibly TRBD1 on 6 matching bases. Germline lookup yields CDR1 SGHAT and CDR2 FQNNGV. The CDR3 length is 16 residues. Trimming removed 0 bases from V and 3 bases from J, with 12 bases in between. CDR3 DNA: TGTGCCAGCAGCTTAGACCCGGACAGTTTTGGAAACACCATATATTTT. Translation: CASSLDPDSFGNTIYF.

The rearrangement uses TRBV27 and TRBJ1-1, with a weak D call TRBD1 (5 bases). The length of the CDR3 is 13 residues. Germline V gives CDR1 MNHEY, CDR2 SMNVEV (reference sequence). Trimming shortened V by 1 base and J by 8 bases, and 11 bases separated the two germline ends. The CDR3 reads CASSLLGVAEAFF. DNA of the CDR3: TGTGCCAGCAGTTTATTGGGGGTGGCCGAAGCTTTCTTT.

The rearrangement links TRBV28 to TRBJ1-1; D not resolved. The ends were cut back, 7 bases at V and 5 bases at J, with 8 bases in the middle. The CDR3 extends over 11 amino acids. CDR1 is MDHEN and CDR2 is SYDVKM in the germline V gene. The CDR3 DNA reads as TGTGCCAGCACTTTCCGTACTGAAGCTTTCTTT. Translated, it gives CASTFRTEAFF.

The genes are TRBV28 and TRBJ2-7; no clear D gene. The CDR3 sequence is 13 residues long. Trimming took off 3 bases at V and 0 bases at J, with 6 bases between the two ends. The germline gives CDR1 MDHEN, CDR2 SYDVKM. The CDR3 nucleotides read TGTGCCAGCAGTTTCGAAAGCTCCTACGAGCAGTACTTC. Translating gives CASSFESSYEQYF.

The chain carries TRBV30 and TRBJ1-6; D call uncertain. The CDR3 is made up of 15 amino acids. The germline V and J ends were trimmed by 0 bases and 4 bases, with 10 bases remaining between them. CDR1 and CDR2 (germline): GTSNPN, SVGIG (reference sequence). CDR3 amino acids: CAWSVFTEYNSPLHF. CDR3 DNA sequence: TGTGCCTGGAGTGTGTTTACAGAGTATAATTCACCCCTCCACTTT.

The chain links TRBV4-1 to TRBJ2-7; 7 nucleotides agree with TRBD2. The CDR3 is made up of 14 amino acids. Looked up from germline, CDR1 is MGHRA and CDR2 is YSYEKL. V dropped 4 bases and J dropped 4; count of bases not matched to a gene: 7. The DNA for the CDR3 is TGCGCCAGCAGCCTCCGCCTAGCGGATTACGAGCAGTACTTC. Translation gives CASSLRLADYEQYF.

V and J are TRBV25-1 and TRBJ1-1; D perhaps matches TRBD1 (5 bases). Germline V gene sequence: CDR1 MGHDK, CDR2 SYGVNS. This CDR3 contains 11 residues. V was pared by 8 bases and J by 5 bases, with 9 bases between. The CDR3 is CASGWGTEAFF. CDR3 in DNA: TGTGCCAGCGGGTGGGGGACTGAAGCTTTCTTT.

The V call is TRBV9, the J call TRBJ2-1; 9 positions agree with TRBD2. Germline lookup yields CDR1 SGDLS and CDR2 YYNGEE. The CDR3 sequence is 13 residues long. Trimming took 4 bases from V and 6 from J; bases not matched to a gene: 2. The CDR3 DNA sequence: TGTGCCAGCAGCTCGGGACTAGCCAATGAGCAGTTCTTC. It is translated as CASSSGLANEQFF.

This clone was seen a few times. The chain uses TRBV10-3 and TRBJ1-2; unclear D gene. Germline loops: CDR1 ENHRY, CDR2 SYGVKD. The CDR3 extends over 13 amino acids. The V end lost 0 bases, the J end lost 8 bases, and 10 bases lay between the germline ends. The CDR3 DNA sequence: TGTGCCATCAGTGAGTCGTGGACGGAAGGCTACACCTTC. Protein product: CAISESWTEGYTF.

This chain joins TRBV7-7 and TRBJ2-2, with D unresolved. Per the germline V gene, CDR1 is SSHAT and CDR2 is FNYEAQ (reference sequence). The CDR3 has 13 residues. V lost 5 bases, J lost 5 bases, and 9 bases lay in between. The CDR3 nucleotides read TGTGCCAGCAGCGGTTATGGGACCGGGGAGCTGTTTTTT. Residues: CASSGYGTGELFF.

This sequence joins TRBV4-1 and TRBJ2-7, with 7 bases matching TRBD2. The CDR3 has 13 amino acids. The germline V gene has CDR1 MGHRA and CDR2 YSYEKL. Unmatched junction bases numbered 4, after V lost 4 bases and J lost 4 bases. The CDR3 DNA reads TGCGCCAGCAGCCTAAGCGGGAATTACGAGCAGTACTTC. This gives the protein CASSLSGNYEQYF.

The chain is built from TRBV27 and TRBJ1-2, with 8 nucleotides matching TRBD1. Germline V gives CDR1 MNHEY, CDR2 SMNVEV (reference sequence). The CDR3 has 14 residues. Losses at the gene ends were 5 bases for V and 6 bases for J; bases not matched to a gene: 8. CDR3 nucleotide sequence: TGTGCCAGCAGTCCTACCCAGGGGGCAGATGGCTACACCTTC. It translates to CASSPTQGADGYTF.

This sequence joins TRBV28 and TRBJ2-1; 7 bases match TRBD2. V was clipped by 8 bases and J by 4 bases; unmatched bases: 8. Germline values: CDR1 MDHEN, CDR2 SYDVKM. This CDR3 region has 14 residues. In DNA, the CDR3 is TGTGCCAGCCAGATGCGGGAGTCTTACAATGAGCAGTTCTTC. Its translation: CASQMRESYNEQFF.

The gene calls are TRBV5-5 and TRBJ1-1, with D possibly being TRBD1 (5 bases). The V and J ends lost 6 bases and 5 bases respectively, with 17 bases between them. The CDR3 is 14 residues long. CDR1 is SGHKS and CDR2 is YYEKEE in the germline V gene (reference sequence). CDR3 nucleotides: TGTGCCAGCACAAATCAGGGTTGGGAAACTGAAGCTTTCTTT. Protein product: CASTNQGWETEAFF.

The genes are TRBV2 and TRBJ1-5; perhaps TRBD1 as D (5 bases). The CDR3 contains 17 residues. Germline assignment: CDR1 SNHLY and CDR2 FYNNEI. V was clipped by 3 bases and J by 4 bases, with 19 bases between them. The CDR3 nucleotides read TGTGCCAGCAGTGACTGGGACCCTGGGGTTTCGAATCAGCCCCAGCATTTT. Translated, it gives CASSDWDPGVSNQPQHF.

This clone has only one observation. The V call is TRBV28, the J call TRBJ2-1; D might be TRBD2 (6 bases). Germline loops: CDR1 MDHEN, CDR2 SYDVKM. The germline V and J ends were trimmed by 5 bases and 6 bases, with 14 bases remaining between them. This CDR3 has 14 residues. The CDR3 DNA sequence: TGTGCCAGCAGTCTATCGGGACTTATCAATGAGCAGTTCTTC. Amino acid sequence: CASSLSGLINEQFF.

The genes are TRBV28 and TRBJ2-5; D is unclear. The CDR3 sequence is 14 residues long. V shed 4 bases and J shed 3 bases, with 12 bases lying between them. CDR1 and CDR2 from the germline V gene are MDHEN and SYDVKM. The DNA for the CDR3 is TGTGCCAGCAGTTCTCCCATCGGAGAAGAGACCCAGTACTTC. This sequence encodes CASSSPIGEETQYF.

V is TRBV28 and J is TRBJ2-7; D possibly corresponds to TRBD1 (7 bases). CDR1 MDHEN and CDR2 SYDVKM come from the germline V gene. V dropped 3 bases and J dropped 3 bases, with 21 bases sitting between them. The CDR3 is made up of 17 amino acids. CDR3: CASSFGPRGDRFYEQYF. Here the CDR3 DNA reads TGTGCCAGCAGTTTTGGGCCCAGGGGGGACCGATTCTACGAGCAGTACTTC.

The chain is built from TRBV9 and TRBJ2-2, with D perhaps being TRBD1 or TRBD2 (5 bases each). The ends were cut back, 3 bases at V and 0 bases at J, with 9 bases in the middle. CDR3 length equals 15 residues. Germline CDR1 reads SGDLS; CDR2 reads YYNGEE. CDR3 nucleotides: TGTGCCAGCAGCGGAGGGACCACGAACACCGGGGAGCTGTTTTTT. Translating it yields CASSGGTTNTGELFF.

This sequence joins TRBV6-5 and TRBJ2-1; 13 bases agree with TRBD2. The CDR3 has 14 residues. J gave up 8 bases and V 6 bases, and 4 bases lay outside the gene matches. CDR1 and CDR2 (germline): MNHEY, SVGAGI. The DNA for the CDR3 is TGTGCCAGCAGCTTGGGACTAGCGGGATATGAGCAGTTCTTC. Its protein product is CASSLGLAGYEQFF.

This clone occurred once. The chain couples TRBV5-8 to TRBJ2-1, with D possibly being TRBD1 (6 bases). Trimming stripped 4 bases from V and 0 bases from J, with 14 bases between. Germline V gene sequence: CDR1 SGHTS, CDR2 YDEGEE. The CDR3 loop spans 16 amino acids. CDR3 nucleotide sequence: TGTGCCAGCAGCCTTACGGGACAAAGCTCCTACAATGAGCAGTTCTTC. Translating gives CASSLTGQSSYNEQFF.

The rearrangement links TRBV6-6 to TRBJ2-5; maybe TRBD2 (7 bases). This CDR3 has 14 amino acids. Germline assignment: CDR1 MNHNY and CDR2 SVGAGI (reference sequence). With 4 bases removed from V and 1 base from J, the gap between germline ends came to 10 bases. The CDR3 DNA sequence: TGTGCCAGCAGTTTAGGGGGGGCCCAAGAGACCCAGTACTTC. This encodes CASSLGGAQETQYF.

The V and J genes are TRBV15 and TRBJ2-2, with D uncertain. Trimming cost V 0 bases and J 5 bases, with 13 bases left between them. Germline CDR1 is LNHNV and CDR2 is YYDKDF (reference sequence). There are 16 residues in the CDR3. The CDR3 sequence: CATSRERGPRTGELFF. Written as DNA, the CDR3 is TGTGCCACCAGCAGAGAACGCGGACCGAGAACCGGGGAGCTGTTTTTT.

The chain carries TRBV6-1 and TRBJ1-5, with D tentatively TRBD1 (5 bases). This CDR3 contains 13 residues. Germline V gene sequence: CDR1 MNHNS, CDR2 SASEGT. The germline V and J ends were trimmed by 8 bases and 2 bases, with 10 bases remaining between them. Here the CDR3 reads CASLGGGNQPQHF. For the CDR3, the DNA is TGTGCCAGCCTCGGGGGGGGCAATCAGCCCCAGCATTTT.

The J gene is TRBJ2-7, the V gene TRBV27; no clear D gene. Germline lookup yields CDR1 MNHEY and CDR2 SMNVEV (reference sequence). This CDR3 has 13 residues. Trimming shortened V by 3 bases and J by 2 bases, and 8 bases separated the two germline ends. The CDR3 DNA follows: TGTGCCAGCAGTTTGTCGGACGCCTACGAGCAGTACTTC. This translates into CASSLSDAYEQYF.

V usage is TRBV28 and J usage is TRBJ2-3, with TRBD1 matching over 11 bases. The CDR3 is 12 amino acids. The germline gives CDR1 MDHEN, CDR2 SYDVKM. Here the CDR3 DNA reads TGTGGGACAGGGGGCGGCCCAGATACGCAGTATTTT. Protein: CGTGGGPDTQYF.

This chain uses TRBV15 with TRBJ2-7; D might be TRBD1 or TRBD2, each matching 5 bases. Germline CDR1 and CDR2: LNHNV and YYDKDF (reference sequence). V gave up 5 bases and J gave up 1 base, with 12 bases separating them. The CDR3 runs to 14 residues. The CDR3 nucleotides read TGTGCCACCAGCGTCGGGGCGCCTTCCTACGAGCAGTACTTC. Translated: CATSVGAPSYEQYF.